A selection of T cell receptor beta chains follows, all from one sample in a study of blood T cell repertoires in COVID-19. The table came from immunoSEQ multiplex PCR; TCRdb's copy has only in-frame clones and leaves some out. The sample comprises fewer than 150,000 clones, around nine tenths of which are singletons, and more than 4% rests with the top ten. Sequenced sample: peripheral blood. The source of these receptors is a middle-aged woman with acute or convalescent COVID-19. Each CDR3 is given with its conserved first and last residue. Fields, in order: clone size, J gene, D gene, V gene, CDR3 protein, CDR3 DNA. The D gene is left open where the match is weak. Expanded clones get a size class; other rows say once, few or many, or leave the size out.

size: NA
J: TRBJ1-6
D: NA
V: TRBV28
CDR3: CASSFTGTKNSPLHF
DNA: TGTGCCAGCAGTTTTACAGGGACAAAAAATTCACCCCTCCACTTT

size: once
J: TRBJ2-7
D: TRBD2
V: TRBV6-2/TRBV6-3
CDR3: CASSRSGRISYEQYF
DNA: TGTGCCAGCAGTCGTAGCGGGAGGATCTCCTACGAGCAGTACTTC

size: NA
J: TRBJ2-3
D: TRBD2
V: TRBV27
CDR3: CASSPGTSGSTDTQYF
DNA: TGTGCCAGCAGTCCCGGGACTAGCGGCTCTACAGATACGCAGTATTTT

size: few
J: TRBJ2-7
D: NA
V: TRBV10-3
CDR3: CAISGSAAYEQYF
DNA: TGTGCCATCAGTGGGTCAGCCGCCTACGAGCAGTACTTC

size: NA
J: TRBJ2-3
D: NA
V: TRBV14
CDR3: CASSQERIDTQYF
DNA: TGTGCCAGCAGCCAAGAGCGGATAGATACGCAGTATTTT

size: NA
J: TRBJ2-7
D: NA
V: TRBV27
CDR3: CASSSRDISYEQYF
DNA: TGTGCCAGCAGTTCCCGGGACATTTCCTACGAGCAGTACTTC

size: NA
J: TRBJ2-1
D: TRBD2
V: TRBV4-3
CDR3: CASSQVSGRISYNEQFF
DNA: TGCGCCAGCAGCCAAGTTAGCGGGAGGATCTCCTACAATGAGCAGTTCTTC

size: once
J: TRBJ1-2
D: NA
V: TRBV6-5
CDR3: CASSYRSPGAGYTF
DNA: TGTGCCAGCAGTTATCGGTCCCCGGGTGCTGGCTACACCTTC

size: NA
J: TRBJ2-1
D: NA
V: TRBV7-2
CDR3: CASSLAAGLPGDEQFF
DNA: TGTGCCAGCAGCTTAGCCGCCGGACTTCCCGGGGATGAGCAGTTCTTC

size: NA
J: TRBJ2-5
D: TRBD1
V: TRBV6-5
CDR3: CASRPFWQGAETQYF
DNA: TGTGCCAGCAGGCCCTTCTGGCAGGGGGCAGAGACCCAGTACTTC

size: NA
J: TRBJ2-3
D: TRBD2
V: TRBV10-3
CDR3: CAIGFSGARDTQYF
DNA: TGTGCCATCGGATTTAGCGGGGCCCGGGATACGCAGTATTTT

size: NA
J: TRBJ2-7
D: NA
V: TRBV6-5
CDR3: CASSYSGPYEQYF
DNA: TGTGCCAGCAGTTACTCGGGGCCCTACGAGCAGTACTTC

size: NA
J: TRBJ2-2
D: NA
V: TRBV7-6
CDR3: CASSQRPPDWPTGELFF
DNA: TGTGCCAGCAGCCAAAGACCTCCGGACTGGCCAACCGGGGAGCTGTTTTTT

size: NA
J: TRBJ2-5
D: TRBD1
V: TRBV28
CDR3: CASSLLDRGRHQETQYF
DNA: TGTGCCAGCAGTTTATTGGACAGGGGGCGTCATCAAGAGACCCAGTACTTC

size: NA
J: TRBJ1-1
D: NA
V: TRBV7-2
CDR3: CASSLVAVSEAFF
DNA: TGTGCCAGCAGCTTAGTTGCCGTGAGTGAAGCTTTCTTT

size: NA
J: TRBJ2-5
D: NA
V: TRBV4-3
CDR3: CASSQGLVQETQYF
DNA: TGCGCCAGCAGCCAAGGACTGGTCCAAGAGACTCAGTACTTC